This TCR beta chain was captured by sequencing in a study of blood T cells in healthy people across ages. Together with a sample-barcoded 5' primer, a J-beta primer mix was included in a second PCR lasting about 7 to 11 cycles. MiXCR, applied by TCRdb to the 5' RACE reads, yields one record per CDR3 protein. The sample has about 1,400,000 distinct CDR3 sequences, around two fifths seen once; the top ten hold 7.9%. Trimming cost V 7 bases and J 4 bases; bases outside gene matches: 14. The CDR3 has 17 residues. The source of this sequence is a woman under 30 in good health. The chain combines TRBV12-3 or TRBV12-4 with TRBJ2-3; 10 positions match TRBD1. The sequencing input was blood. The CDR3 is CASTRDRGLKWADTQYF. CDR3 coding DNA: TGTGCCAGCACCAGGGACAGGGGTTTGAAGTGGGCAGATACGCAGTATTTT.